These T cell receptor beta chains were read from a single sample in a study of T cell responses to AZD1222 COVID-19 vaccine. TCRdb keeps only in-frame clones here, not all; method: immunoSEQ multiplex PCR. The table lists 130,000 to 150,000 clones, 75% to 90% of them singletons. Material: peripheral blood, obtained on day 0 of AZD1222 vaccination. Every receptor here comes from an adult in good health. Each CDR3 is given with its conserved first and last residue. The order of the fields is J gene, V gene, CDR3 protein.

j_call: TRBJ2-7
v_call: TRBV11-3
cdr3_aa: CASNLLATLAGKTYEQYF

j_call: TRBJ2-6
v_call: TRBV4-1
cdr3_aa: CASSQGGGGANVLTF

j_call: TRBJ2-7
v_call: TRBV2
cdr3_aa: CASSEWTGGGEQYF

j_call: TRBJ2-1
v_call: TRBV7-3
cdr3_aa: CASSLTPSGNEQFF

j_call: TRBJ2-7
v_call: TRBV29-1
cdr3_aa: CSVARNQGVGEQYF

j_call: TRBJ1-2
v_call: TRBV4-2
cdr3_aa: CASSQDGNSYGYTF

j_call: TRBJ1-1
v_call: TRBV7-9
cdr3_aa: CASTGSVGTEAFF

j_call: TRBJ2-3
v_call: TRBV10-2
cdr3_aa: CASSSTGGTDTQYF

j_call: TRBJ2-3
v_call: TRBV28
cdr3_aa: CASVLGGSTDTQYF

j_call: TRBJ2-1
v_call: TRBV15
cdr3_aa: CATSRGHGSGSYNEQFF

j_call: TRBJ1-1
v_call: TRBV4-2
cdr3_aa: CASEQIMNTEAFF

j_call: TRBJ1-3
v_call: TRBV30
cdr3_aa: CAWSVRSSFGNTIYF

j_call: TRBJ1-2
v_call: TRBV20-1
cdr3_aa: CSASLAGLGYTF

j_call: TRBJ1-1
v_call: TRBV6-2/TRBV6-3
cdr3_aa: CASSHGGTEAFF

j_call: TRBJ2-7
v_call: TRBV19
cdr3_aa: CASQTAGGSSYEQYF

j_call: TRBJ1-4
v_call: TRBV10-1
cdr3_aa: CASSESSGIPLGMKELFF

j_call: TRBJ2-2
v_call: TRBV29-1
cdr3_aa: CSAEQEAVGGELFF

j_call: TRBJ2-7
v_call: TRBV30
cdr3_aa: CAWSPGSGDEQYF

j_call: TRBJ1-2
v_call: TRBV7-9
cdr3_aa: CASSPQSGQGNYGYTF

j_call: TRBJ1-2
v_call: TRBV18
cdr3_aa: CASSPIETGVYGYTF

j_call: TRBJ1-1
v_call: TRBV19
cdr3_aa: CASSITRLNTEAFF

j_call: TRBJ2-3
v_call: TRBV13
cdr3_aa: CASSSLDTQYF

j_call: TRBJ1-6
v_call: TRBV14
cdr3_aa: CASSQGDRGRNSPLHF

j_call: TRBJ2-5
v_call: TRBV21-1
cdr3_aa: CASSINHFGDF

j_call: TRBJ1-6
v_call: TRBV7-9
cdr3_aa: CASSYLYRDSPLHF

j_call: TRBJ1-6
v_call: TRBV18
cdr3_aa: CASSPGQGAPNSPLHF

j_call: TRBJ2-2
v_call: TRBV3-1/TRBV3-2
cdr3_aa: CASGGLARVTGELFF

j_call: TRBJ1-3
v_call: TRBV19
cdr3_aa: CASRGSGNTIYF

j_call: TRBJ1-2
v_call: TRBV6-6
cdr3_aa: CASSTTGTLVNGYTF

j_call: TRBJ2-2
v_call: TRBV5-1
cdr3_aa: CASSLGRDPAGELFF

j_call: TRBJ2-7
v_call: TRBV10-3
cdr3_aa: CASSQGANGNEQYF

j_call: TRBJ1-2
v_call: TRBV5-5
cdr3_aa: CASSVGTGRGYTF

j_call: TRBJ1-2
v_call: TRBV6-5
cdr3_aa: CASSSRTTKPNYGYTF

j_call: TRBJ1-2
v_call: TRBV10-3
cdr3_aa: CAISESPGDGYTF

j_call: TRBJ1-1
v_call: TRBV7-2
cdr3_aa: CASTRNTEAFF

j_call: TRBJ2-1
v_call: TRBV18
cdr3_aa: CASSPRKSGTYNEQFF

j_call: TRBJ2-2
v_call: TRBV5-1
cdr3_aa: CASSLNLAGRTGELFF

j_call: TRBJ2-7
v_call: TRBV28
cdr3_aa: CASSLYRVGYEQYF

j_call: TRBJ2-7
v_call: TRBV27
cdr3_aa: CASTTQKEGYEQYF

j_call: TRBJ2-1
v_call: TRBV12-5
cdr3_aa: CASGLVQYNEQFF

j_call: TRBJ1-5
v_call: TRBV19
cdr3_aa: CASSLQGQGGWQPQHF

j_call: TRBJ1-6
v_call: TRBV27
cdr3_aa: CASKSPGGFNSPLHF